The source of this T cell receptor (beta chain) is a study of T cell responses to AZD1222 COVID-19 vaccine. Study-wide findings and caveats: Seropositive status at baseline applied to only 6 or 7 AZD1222 recipients. Epitopes outside B.1.351 and B.1.1.7 mutated regions reportedly drew nearly half of spike TCRs. The sample set comprised mostly white British donors with more females, and clonal diversity was possibly underestimated.

The data were produced by immunoSEQ multiplex PCR, yet TCRdb's version contains in-frame clones alone and is incomplete. The repertoire holds approximately 180,000 clones, with 85% to 95% as singletons. With V trimmed by 3 bases and J by 7 bases, 8 bases remained unmatched. The V gene's germline CDR1 is MNHNS and CDR2 SASEGT. This CDR3 has 15 residues. In the case of this clone: No antigen is known for it.

Source: peripheral blood, taken 28 days after the second dose of the MenACWY control vaccine. The chain recombines TRBV6-1 with TRBJ2-5, with 10 bases that match TRBD2. This TCR was recovered from an adult who received the MenACWY meningococcal vaccine as a control. The CDR3 spells CASSDLGLAEVTQYF. In nucleotides, the CDR3 is TGTGCCAGCAGTGATCTCGGACTAGCGGAGGTGACCCAGTACTTC.